These T cell receptor beta chains were read from a single sample in a study of Tregs in tolerant kidney transplant recipients. Measured with immunoSEQ multiplex PCR; TCRdb has only the in-frame clones, and not every one. This table has about 64,000 clones, 70% to 90% appearing once. Sequenced material: CD4+ T cells from blood (PBMCs), taken 6 months after the transplant. The receptors shown here come from a human patient who received a combined kidney and bone marrow transplant. Some T cells may have come from the graft donor. Each CDR3 is given with its conserved first and last residue. D genes are given only for firm matches. Some rows mark clone size as missing; the rest say once, few, many or name a class of expanded clone.

size: -; V: TRBV30; J: TRBJ1-3; D: TRBD1; DNA: TGTGCCTACCAGAGGGGGACAGGGAGAAACACCATATATTTT; CDR3: CAYQRGTGRNTIYF
size: -; V: TRBV21-1; J: TRBJ2-6; D: -; DNA: TGTGCCAGCAGCAAAGGCCAGGGCTACGGGGCCAACGTCCTGACTTTC; CDR3: CASSKGQGYGANVLTF
size: -; V: TRBV10-3; J: TRBJ2-1; D: -; DNA: TGTGCCATTGCGGTGGCGGGAAGCTCCTACAATGAGCAGTTCTTC; CDR3: CAIAVAGSSYNEQFF
size: -; V: TRBV14; J: TRBJ2-5; D: -; DNA: TGTGCCAGCAGCCTCGAGGGATGGGGGACCCAGTACTTC; CDR3: CASSLEGWGTQYF
size: -; V: TRBV28; J: TRBJ2-7; D: -; DNA: TGTGCCAGCAGCCCTACAGGGCCCCTCTACGAGCAGTACTTC; CDR3: CASSPTGPLYEQYF
size: -; V: TRBV27; J: TRBJ1-3; D: TRBD1; DNA: TGTGCCAGCAGTTTGAGAGGACAGGGTGCTGGAAACACCATATATTTT; CDR3: CASSLRGQGAGNTIYF
size: -; V: TRBV5-6; J: TRBJ2-5; D: -; DNA: TGTGCCAGCAGCTTGGTGCGGTCGGAGACCCAGTACTTC; CDR3: CASSLVRSETQYF
size: -; V: TRBV30; J: TRBJ2-1; D: -; DNA: TGTGCCTGGAGTGTACTATCCCAGCCTTCTGAGCAGTTCTTC; CDR3: CAWSVLSQPSEQFF
size: -; V: TRBV30; J: TRBJ2-5; D: TRBD1; DNA: TGTGCCTGGAGTCAGGGGGCCGGGGAGACCCAGTACTTC; CDR3: CAWSQGAGETQYF
size: -; V: TRBV12-5; J: TRBJ2-2; D: TRBD2; DNA: TGTGCTAGTGGTTTGGTCGCTACCCCGCGGGAGGCCGGGGAGCTGTTTTTT; CDR3: CASGLVATPREAGELFF
size: few; V: TRBV19; J: TRBJ2-1; D: TRBD2; DNA: TGTGCCAGTAGTTTCCTAGGGGAGGGGTTCAATGAGCAGTTCTTC; CDR3: CASSFLGEGFNEQFF
size: -; V: TRBV5-1; J: TRBJ2-3; D: TRBD2; DNA: TGCGCCAGCAGCTCGCGGGGGGGCGGTGAGGATACGCAGTATTTT; CDR3: CASSSRGGGEDTQYF
size: -; V: TRBV9; J: TRBJ1-3; D: -; DNA: TGTGCCAGCAGCGTAGATCCTACTTGGGCCGAGAGCTCTGGAAACACCATATATTTT; CDR3: CASSVDPTWAESSGNTIYF
size: -; V: TRBV6-5; J: TRBJ1-1; D: TRBD1; DNA: TGTGCCAGCCTACAGGGGGCATACACTGAAGCTTTCTTT; CDR3: CASLQGAYTEAFF
size: -; V: TRBV19; J: TRBJ1-5; D: -; DNA: TGTGCCAGTGGTATCCCCCAGGTTCGCAATCAGCCCCAGCATTTT; CDR3: CASGIPQVRNQPQHF
size: -; V: TRBV11-2; J: TRBJ2-1; D: TRBD1; DNA: TGTGCCAGCAGCTTAGTGGGCAGGGGGCCCTACAATGAGCAGTTCTTC; CDR3: CASSLVGRGPYNEQFF
size: -; V: TRBV30; J: TRBJ2-5; D: TRBD2; DNA: TGTGCCTGGACGCGGGAGGGCCGGGAGACCCAGTACTTC; CDR3: CAWTREGRETQYF
size: -; V: TRBV4-1; J: TRBJ1-4; D: -; DNA: TGCGCCAGCAGCACCCAAGACAGATTCGCAACTAATGAAAAACTGTTTTTT; CDR3: CASSTQDRFATNEKLFF
size: -; V: TRBV7-3; J: TRBJ2-2; D: TRBD2; DNA: TGTGCCAGCAGCCCGAGGGGGGGTAGCGGGAGCACCGGGGAGCTGTTTTTT; CDR3: CASSPRGGSGSTGELFF
size: -; V: TRBV4-3; J: TRBJ2-1; D: TRBD2; DNA: TGCGCCAGCAGCCAATCTAGCGGCTACTCCTACAATGAGCAGTTCTTC; CDR3: CASSQSSGYSYNEQFF
size: few; V: TRBV5-6; J: TRBJ1-2; D: -; DNA: TGTGCCAGCAGCTTGGTAGTATCTGCTAACTATGGCTACACCTTC; CDR3: CASSLVVSANYGYTF
size: -; V: TRBV28; J: TRBJ2-2; D: -; DNA: TGTGCCAGCAGTTTGTCACAATCGAACACCGGGGAGCTGTTTTTT; CDR3: CASSLSQSNTGELFF
size: -; V: TRBV19; J: TRBJ1-2; D: TRBD1; DNA: TGTGCCAGTAGTCGGGACAGGGGGTCTTACACCTTC; CDR3: CASSRDRGSYTF
size: -; V: TRBV6-7; J: TRBJ2-5; D: -; DNA: TGTGCCCCCGACGTAGGGCGGGACCAAGAGACCCAGTACTTC; CDR3: CAPDVGRDQETQYF
size: -; V: TRBV5-1; J: TRBJ2-5; D: -; DNA: TGCGCCAGCAGCTCGCAAGAGACCCAGTACTTC; CDR3: CASSSQETQYF
size: -; V: TRBV2; J: TRBJ2-7; D: TRBD2; DNA: TGTGCCAGCAGTGAGGAGACTAGCGGGGGGGGAAGCTCCTACGAGCAGTACTTC; CDR3: CASSEETSGGGSSYEQYF
size: -; V: TRBV28; J: TRBJ2-1; D: -; DNA: TGTGCCAGCAGCTCCGGCGGGTCTACTAATGAGCAGTTCTTC; CDR3: CASSSGGSTNEQFF
size: -; V: TRBV25-1; J: TRBJ2-3; D: TRBD1; DNA: TGTGCCAGCTTCGATACAGGGGGAGGCACAGATACGCAGTATTTT; CDR3: CASFDTGGGTDTQYF
size: -; V: TRBV6-5; J: TRBJ1-2; D: -; DNA: TGTGCCAGCAGTCGGACAGCTAACTATGGCTACACCTTC; CDR3: CASSRTANYGYTF
size: -; V: TRBV5-6; J: TRBJ2-1; D: TRBD2; DNA: TGTGCCAGCAGGCCGACTAGCCCTGAGCAGTTCTTC; CDR3: CASRPTSPEQFF
size: -; V: TRBV7-2; J: TRBJ1-1; D: -; DNA: TGTGCCAGCAGCCGGGACTCCACTGAAGCTTTCTTT; CDR3: CASSRDSTEAFF
size: -; V: TRBV4-3; J: TRBJ1-2; D: TRBD1; DNA: TGCGCCAGCAGCCAGCGACAACAGGGGGACTATGGCTACACCTTC; CDR3: CASSQRQQGDYGYTF
size: once; V: TRBV9; J: TRBJ2-7; D: -; DNA: TGTGCCAGCAGCGTATTAGCGGTATCCTACGAGCAGTACTTC; CDR3: CASSVLAVSYEQYF
size: -; V: TRBV27; J: TRBJ2-6; D: -; DNA: TGTGCCAGCAGTTTAGGGTGGGCGCCTGGGGCCAACGTCCTGACTTTC; CDR3: CASSLGWAPGANVLTF
size: -; V: TRBV5-6; J: TRBJ1-1; D: -; DNA: TGTGCCAGCAGCTTAGGGCGCGGGATGACTGAAGCTTTCTTT; CDR3: CASSLGRGMTEAFF
size: -; V: TRBV6-1; J: TRBJ2-2; D: -; DNA: TGTGCCAGCAGTGAACGGCAAAGGAGGAACACCGGGGAGCTGTTTTTT; CDR3: CASSERQRRNTGELFF
size: -; V: TRBV9; J: TRBJ1-1; D: -; DNA: TGTGCCAGCAGCAGGGGGAACACTGAAGCTTTCTTT; CDR3: CASSRGNTEAFF
size: -; V: TRBV7-2; J: TRBJ2-1; D: -; DNA: TGTGCCAGCAGCTTAGTAGCATCCAACAATGAGCAGTTCTTC; CDR3: CASSLVASNNEQFF
size: -; V: TRBV10-3; J: TRBJ2-5; D: TRBD2; DNA: TGTGCCATCAGTGTTAGCGGGAGGGCCATCGAAGAGACCCAGTACTTC; CDR3: CAISVSGRAIEETQYF
size: -; V: TRBV7-9; J: TRBJ2-5; D: -; DNA: TGTGCCACCAAGAAAGGGGCCGGAGAGACCCAGTACTTC; CDR3: CATKKGAGETQYF
size: -; V: TRBV28; J: TRBJ2-5; D: -; DNA: TGTGCCAGCACCGTCATGGGGGCTAGCCAAGAGACCCAGTACTTC; CDR3: CASTVMGASQETQYF
size: -; V: TRBV10-1; J: TRBJ2-1; D: TRBD2; DNA: TGCGCCAGCAGTCCACGGACTAGCGGGTGGAATGAGCAGTTCTTC; CDR3: CASSPRTSGWNEQFF
size: -; V: TRBV5-1; J: TRBJ2-5; D: -; DNA: TGCGCCAGCAGCTTTCGGGAACAGCGTAAAGAGACCCAGTACTTC; CDR3: CASSFREQRKETQYF
size: -; V: TRBV7-7; J: TRBJ2-1; D: TRBD2; DNA: TGTGCCAGCAGCTTAAGTCAAGCGGGAGAGAAGTTCTTC; CDR3: CASSLSQAGEKFF
size: -; V: TRBV12-2; J: TRBJ2-2; D: -; DNA: TGTGCAAAGAACCGGCGGGTGGCCGGGGAGCTGTTTTTT; CDR3: CAKNRRVAGELFF
size: -; V: TRBV5-1; J: TRBJ2-1; D: TRBD2; DNA: TGCGCCAGCAGCTCCTTGAGCGGGATTACCTACAATGAGCAGTTCTTC; CDR3: CASSSLSGITYNEQFF
size: -; V: TRBV29-1; J: TRBJ2-2; D: -; DNA: TGCAGCGTTGAACAGCGGAACACCGGGGAGCTGTTTTTT; CDR3: CSVEQRNTGELFF
size: -; V: TRBV7-2; J: TRBJ1-4; D: -; DNA: TGTGCCAGCAGCCCCAGACAGCTTCAGGGAGGGAAACTGTTTTTT; CDR3: CASSPRQLQGGKLFF
size: -; V: TRBV28; J: TRBJ1-6; D: TRBD1; DNA: TGTGCCAGCTCCCCACCGGGACAGGGAATCTCACCCCTCCACTTT; CDR3: CASSPPGQGISPLHF
size: -; V: TRBV28; J: TRBJ1-2; D: -; DNA: TGTGCCAGCAGTTTTGTCCAGTTATATGGCTACACCTTC; CDR3: CASSFVQLYGYTF
size: -; V: TRBV6-5; J: TRBJ2-1; D: -; DNA: TGTGCCAGCAGTTACCAAAATGAGCAGTTCTTC; CDR3: CASSYQNEQFF
size: -; V: TRBV2; J: TRBJ2-1; D: TRBD2; DNA: TGTGCCAGCAAACACCCGGGACTAGCTGAAAATGAGCAGTTCTTC; CDR3: CASKHPGLAENEQFF
size: -; V: TRBV19; J: TRBJ1-4; D: -; DNA: TGTGCCAGTAGTCGGCCATCGCGGAGTGAAAAACTGTTTTTT; CDR3: CASSRPSRSEKLFF
size: -; V: TRBV5-1; J: TRBJ2-3; D: TRBD2; DNA: TGCGCCAGCAGCTATACGTTAGCGGGGTACACAGATACGCAGTATTTT; CDR3: CASSYTLAGYTDTQYF
size: -; V: TRBV10-1; J: TRBJ2-1; D: TRBD2; DNA: TGCGCCAGCAGGGCCGGACTAGCGGGGATAAGCTCCTACAATGAGCAGTTCTTC; CDR3: CASRAGLAGISSYNEQFF